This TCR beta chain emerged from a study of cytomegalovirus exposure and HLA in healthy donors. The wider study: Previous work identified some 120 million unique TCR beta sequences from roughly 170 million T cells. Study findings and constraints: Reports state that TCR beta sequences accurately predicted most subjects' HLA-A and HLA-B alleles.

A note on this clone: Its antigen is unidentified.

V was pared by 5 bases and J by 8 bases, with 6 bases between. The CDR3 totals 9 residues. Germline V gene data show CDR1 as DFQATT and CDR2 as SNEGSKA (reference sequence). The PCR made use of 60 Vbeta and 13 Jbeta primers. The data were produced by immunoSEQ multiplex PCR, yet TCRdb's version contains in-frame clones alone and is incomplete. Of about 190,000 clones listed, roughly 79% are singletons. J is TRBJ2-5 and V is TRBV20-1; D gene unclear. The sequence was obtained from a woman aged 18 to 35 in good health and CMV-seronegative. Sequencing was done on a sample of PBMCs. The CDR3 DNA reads TGCAGTGCTTCGAGCACCCAGTACTTC. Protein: CSASSTQYF.